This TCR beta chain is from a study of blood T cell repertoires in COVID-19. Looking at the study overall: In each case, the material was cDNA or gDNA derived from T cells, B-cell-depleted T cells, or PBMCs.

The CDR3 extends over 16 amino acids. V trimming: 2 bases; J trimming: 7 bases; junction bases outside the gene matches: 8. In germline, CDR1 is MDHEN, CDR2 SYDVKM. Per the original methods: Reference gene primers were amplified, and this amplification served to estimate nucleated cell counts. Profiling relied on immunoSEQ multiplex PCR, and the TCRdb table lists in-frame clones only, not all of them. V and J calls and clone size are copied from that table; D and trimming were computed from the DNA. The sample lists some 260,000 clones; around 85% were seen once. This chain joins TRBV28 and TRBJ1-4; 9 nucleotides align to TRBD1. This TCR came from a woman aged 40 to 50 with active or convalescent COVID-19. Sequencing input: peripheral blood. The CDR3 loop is CASSLPSGTGFEKLFF. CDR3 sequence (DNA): TGTGCCAGCAGTTTACCTTCCGGGACAGGGTTTGAAAAACTGTTTTTT.